The clone carrying this TCR beta chain has just one count. This CDR3 is built from 13 residues. V was cut by 6 bases and J by 5 bases, with 11 bases left in between. The data were taken from a study of immune characterization of retroperitoneal liposarcoma. TCRdb redid the calling of the PCR reads with MiXCR, one entry per CDR3 protein. The sample yields some 4,100 distinct CDR3 sequences, 25% to 35% seen once. Specimen: blood. V is TRBV12-3 or TRBV12-4 and J is TRBJ1-3; unclear D gene. The TCR originated in a female donor with retroperitoneal liposarcoma. The CDR3 reads CASRDGRRNTIYF. The CDR3 DNA is TGTGCCAGCAGGGACGGTCGAAGAAACACCATATATTTT.